This TCR beta chain was recovered during a study of cytomegalovirus exposure and HLA in healthy donors. The study ran its PCR with 60 Vbeta and 13 Jbeta primers. Libraries were prepared by immunoSEQ multiplex PCR; TCRdb keeps only in-frame clonotypes and omits some of them. Of 100,000 or so clones listed, 69% are singletons. Unrecorded immune exposure was likely among donors, who were nominally healthy when sampled. This CDR3 spans 12 amino acids. Germline values: CDR1 MNHNY, CDR2 SVGAGI (reference sequence). V shed 5 bases and J shed 5 bases, with 10 bases lying between them. Sequencing input: PBMCs. The source is a man aged 25-45 years in good health and CMV-seronegative. The chain employs TRBV6-6 and TRBJ2-7, with a possible D match to TRBD2 (6 bases). The CDR3 spells CASSPTGDEQYF. The CDR3 DNA sequence: TGTGCCAGCAGTCCTACGGGGGACGAGCAGTACTTC.